This T cell receptor beta chain was retrieved from a study of blood T cells in healthy people across ages (dated by TCRdb to between 2014 and 2016). With respect to the entire study: In model experiments, template switching captured roughly one uniquely barcoded TCR beta cDNA molecule for every two T cells. Age-related changes in TCR beta repertoire diversity were measured in the study by deep sequencing normalized with unique cDNA molecular identifiers. Using the same blood draw, the study looked at two additional independent replicas of 1 million unique cDNA reads for two donors, one aged 18 to 30 and the other aged 80 or older. Donors were grouped into four age groups: young (average approximately 16 years), middle-aged (39), aged (roughly 67) and long-lived (over 80).

This clonotype was detected a few times. No cognate antigen has been identified for it. Per-base qualities were not stored, and no clone one base away is much larger. Donors were around 37 systemically healthy Caucasian individuals from Russia aged 6 to 90 years. Each donor gave about 11 milliliters of peripheral blood, drawn into EDTA-treated Vacutainer tubes. PBMCs were isolated by Ficoll-Paque density-gradient centrifugation, with at least 6 million obtained per sample. Total RNA, at least 6 micrograms per sample, was extracted from PBMCs with Trizol reagent. For every donor, flow cytometry on a PBMC aliquot measured the percentage of naive CD45RAhigh/CD27high T cells. General study outcomes and caveats: Conclusive comparison of naive and antigen-experienced compartments was prevented by the profiling of bulk unsorted PBMCs. Estimates of total diversity based on one million sequenced T cells were considered lower bounds and underestimates. As age increased, observed TCR beta diversity per million T cells dropped in a roughly linear way, and a significant reduction was already evident by age 40. Because the CMV infection status of the donors was unknown, age-related changes in expanded clonotypes may potentially have been confounded. A strong correlation was found between observed TCR beta diversity and the percentage of naive T cells measured by flow cytometry. The long-lived group showed more naive CD4+ T cells, fewer expanded clones and increased TCR diversity than the aged group, suggesting age selection.

From cysteine to phenylalanine, the CDR3 is 14 amino acids long. Left in the record is the CDR3 DNA by itself, 42 bases read in frame from the first base. The germline V gene provides CDR1 MDHEN and CDR2 SYDVKM. Library method: 5' RACE. For sequencing, an Illumina HiSeq 2500 was employed. A second PCR of about 7 to 12 cycles was run with a J-beta primer mix and a sample-barcoded 5' primer. A unique molecular identifier was introduced onto each TCR beta cDNA molecule by a template-switch 5' adaptor carrying 12 random nucleotides. Each sample yielded at least 2.5 million CDR3-containing paired-end reads. All of the RNA was converted into first-strand cDNA using the Mint cDNA synthesis kit, with a TRBC-specific oligonucleotide serving as the primer. Following uracil-DNA glycosylase treatment, all cDNA underwent a first 18-cycle PCR with the universal primers M1SS and BC2_uni_R. Concerning the study's data processing: For normalization, 1 million high-quality reads, each with a distinct molecular identifier, were randomly selected from each sample. Instead of being binned into consensus sequences, reads with shared molecular identifiers were discarded. MiTCR, with a Q25 quality threshold and the strictest error-elimination algorithm, was used for CDR3 identification, clonotype clustering and error correction. A nonparametric unseen species model using Euler transformation provided a lower-bound estimate of total TCR beta diversity. The public reads were run again by TCRdb, first through fastp at Q25 and then through MiXCR, and only productive beta chains were kept. Records with the same CDR3 protein are collapsed into one entry carrying the most frequent genes and DNA. The V and J calls were not made by the authors but by TCRdb's processing. The table for this sample lists some 760,000 distinct CDR3 sequences; around 25% of them were counted only once. Roughly 9% of the sample is held by the ten biggest clonotypes.

This sample was shared with a second study, whose subject was T cells of mothers and their children. The second study reports: Nine systemically healthy Caucasian individuals, comprising three mothers and their six children, were included as donors. cDNA synthesis consumed the entire amount of extracted RNA, loaded at about 1.5 ug RNA in each 15 ul reaction. Sample barcodes and 2-4 random nucleotides were added via the M1S primer in the second PCR. More than 8 million TCR beta CDR3 reads were obtained from each mother, and 2.5 million to 3.5 million reads were obtained from each child. Thymic selection similarly shapes TCR recombination output in related and unrelated pairs, with minor effect from inherited differences. Normalized repertoire overlap in related mother-child pairs was always slightly higher than in unrelated mother-child pairs, but the difference was never significant. With a sensitivity of about 100 clones per million clonotypes, no persistent microchimeric T cell clones were detected. The study used deep NGS to compare TCR beta repertoires of mothers and children, seeking features distinguishing related mother-child pairs from unrelated individuals. The mean age was about 40 +/- 4 years for the mothers and around 11 +/- 4 years for the children. Libraries were sequenced on Illumina HiSeq 2000 with 100+100 nt paired-end reads after adapter ligation with NEBNext reagents. To prevent cross-contamination, the mother and child libraries were prepared one month apart and sequenced in separate runs. For each donor, somewhere between 500,000 and 2,000,000 distinct TCR beta clonotypes were identified. Naive TCR beta clonotypes were estimated from low-frequency clonotypes matched to each donor's FACS-determined naive share, without sorting.

The sequence was obtained from a boy younger than 18 in good health. Sequencing was performed on blood. Recombination linked TRBV28 to TRBJ2-5, with TRBD2 identical over 8 junction bases. The J call may be incorrect, as the DNA end agrees better with TRBJ2-7. The CDR3 region has the sequence CASSYSGTDYEQYF. The DNA reads TGTGCCAGCAGTTATAGCGGGACGGACTACGAGCAGTACTTC.